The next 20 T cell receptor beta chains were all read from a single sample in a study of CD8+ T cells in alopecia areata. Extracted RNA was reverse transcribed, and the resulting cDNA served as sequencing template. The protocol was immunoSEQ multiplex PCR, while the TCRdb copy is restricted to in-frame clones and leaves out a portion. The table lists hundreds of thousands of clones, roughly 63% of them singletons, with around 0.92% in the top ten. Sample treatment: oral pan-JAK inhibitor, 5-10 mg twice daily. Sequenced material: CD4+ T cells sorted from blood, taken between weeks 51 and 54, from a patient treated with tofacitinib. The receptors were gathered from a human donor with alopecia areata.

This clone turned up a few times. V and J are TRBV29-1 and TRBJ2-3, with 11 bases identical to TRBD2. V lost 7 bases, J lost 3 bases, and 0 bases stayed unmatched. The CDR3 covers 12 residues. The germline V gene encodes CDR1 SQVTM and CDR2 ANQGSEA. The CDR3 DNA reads TGCAGCGGGACTAGCGGGACAGATACGCAGTATTTT. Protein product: CSGTSGTDTQYF.

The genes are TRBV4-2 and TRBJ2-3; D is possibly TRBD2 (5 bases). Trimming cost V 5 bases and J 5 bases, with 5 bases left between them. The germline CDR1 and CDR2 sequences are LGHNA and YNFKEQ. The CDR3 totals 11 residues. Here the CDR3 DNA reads TGTGCCAGCAGCGAGGGAGATACGCAGTATTTT. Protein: CASSEGDTQYF.

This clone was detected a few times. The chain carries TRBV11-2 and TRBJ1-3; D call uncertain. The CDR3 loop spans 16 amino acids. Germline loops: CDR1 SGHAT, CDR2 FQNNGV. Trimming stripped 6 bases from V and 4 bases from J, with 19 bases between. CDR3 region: CASRPIMGKAGNTIYF. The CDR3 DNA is TGTGCCAGCAGACCTATTATGGGGAAGGCAGGAAACACCATATATTTT.

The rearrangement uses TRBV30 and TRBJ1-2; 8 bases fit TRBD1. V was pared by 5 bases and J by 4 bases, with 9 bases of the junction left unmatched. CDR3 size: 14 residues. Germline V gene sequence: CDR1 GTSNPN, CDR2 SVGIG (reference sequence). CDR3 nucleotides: TGTGCCTGGGAGGACAGGGAGAGGGGCTATGGCTACACCTTC. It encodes CAWEDRERGYGYTF.

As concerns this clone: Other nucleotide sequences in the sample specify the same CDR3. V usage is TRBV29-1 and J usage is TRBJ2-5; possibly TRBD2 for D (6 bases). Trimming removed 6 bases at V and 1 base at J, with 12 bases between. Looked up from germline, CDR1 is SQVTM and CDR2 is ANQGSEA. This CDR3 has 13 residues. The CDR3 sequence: CSVGGIAQETQYF. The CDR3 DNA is TGCAGCGTCGGGGGAATAGCCCAAGAGACCCAGTACTTC.

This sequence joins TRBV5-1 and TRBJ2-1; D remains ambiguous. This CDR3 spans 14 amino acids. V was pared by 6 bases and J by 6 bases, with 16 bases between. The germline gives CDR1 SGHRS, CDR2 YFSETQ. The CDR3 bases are TGCGCCAGCACCGACCGTACTTACTTCAATGAGCAGTTCTTC. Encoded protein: CASTDRTYFNEQFF.

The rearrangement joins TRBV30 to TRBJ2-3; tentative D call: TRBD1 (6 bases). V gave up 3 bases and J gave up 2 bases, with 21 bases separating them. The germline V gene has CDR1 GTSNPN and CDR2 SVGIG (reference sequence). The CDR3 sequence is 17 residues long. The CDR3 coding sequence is TGTGCCTGGAGAGCAACCGCGGGCAGGGGTTACACAGATACGCAGTATTTT. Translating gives CAWRATAGRGYTDTQYF.

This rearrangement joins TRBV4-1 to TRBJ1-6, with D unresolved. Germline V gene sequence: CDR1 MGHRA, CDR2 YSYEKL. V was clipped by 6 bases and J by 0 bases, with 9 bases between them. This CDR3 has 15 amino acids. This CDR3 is CASRASSSYNSPLHF. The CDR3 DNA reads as TGCGCCAGCAGGGCAAGTAGCTCCTATAATTCACCCCTCCACTTT.

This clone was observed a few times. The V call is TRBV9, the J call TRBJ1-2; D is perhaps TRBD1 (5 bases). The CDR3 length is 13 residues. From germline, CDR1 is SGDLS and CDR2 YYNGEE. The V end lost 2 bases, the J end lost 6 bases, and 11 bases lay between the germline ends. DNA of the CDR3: TGTGCCAGCAGCGTCGGGGGTTATAATGGCTACACCTTC. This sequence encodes CASSVGGYNGYTF.

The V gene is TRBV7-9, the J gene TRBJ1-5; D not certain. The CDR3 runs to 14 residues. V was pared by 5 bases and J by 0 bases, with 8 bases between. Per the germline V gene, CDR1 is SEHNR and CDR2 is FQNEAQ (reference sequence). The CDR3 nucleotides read TGTGCCAGCAGCCTAGGGCCTAGCAATCAGCCCCAGCATTTT. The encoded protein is CASSLGPSNQPQHF.

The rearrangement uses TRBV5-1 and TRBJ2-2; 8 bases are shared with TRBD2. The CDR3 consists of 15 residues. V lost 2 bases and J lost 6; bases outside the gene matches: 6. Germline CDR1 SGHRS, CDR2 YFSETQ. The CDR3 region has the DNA TGCGCCAGCAGCTTAATGGGACTAGATTCCGGGGAGCTGTTTTTT. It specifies CASSLMGLDSGELFF.

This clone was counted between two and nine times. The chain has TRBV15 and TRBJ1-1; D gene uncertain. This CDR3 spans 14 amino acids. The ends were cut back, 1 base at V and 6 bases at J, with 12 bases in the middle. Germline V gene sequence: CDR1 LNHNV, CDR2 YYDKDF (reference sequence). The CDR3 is CATSRVRRESEAFF. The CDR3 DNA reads TGTGCCACCAGCAGAGTGCGGAGAGAATCTGAAGCTTTCTTT.

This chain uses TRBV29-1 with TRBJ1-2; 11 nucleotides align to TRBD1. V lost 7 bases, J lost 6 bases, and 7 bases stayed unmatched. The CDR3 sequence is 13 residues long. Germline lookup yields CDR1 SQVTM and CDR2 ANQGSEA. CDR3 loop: CSGVGQGANGYTF. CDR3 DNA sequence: TGCAGCGGTGTCGGACAGGGGGCAAATGGCTACACCTTC.

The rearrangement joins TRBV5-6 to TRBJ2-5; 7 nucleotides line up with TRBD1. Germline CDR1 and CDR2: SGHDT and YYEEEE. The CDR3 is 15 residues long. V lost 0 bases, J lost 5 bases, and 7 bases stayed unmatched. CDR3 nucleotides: TGTGCCAGCAGCTTGGTGGACAGGAACATGGAGACCCAGTACTTC. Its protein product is CASSLVDRNMETQYF.

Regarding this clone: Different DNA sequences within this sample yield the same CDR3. For the CDR3, the DNA is TGCGCCAGCAGCTTGATAGGGGGCCGATCCTACAATGAGCAGTTCTTC. This sequence encodes CASSLIGGRSYNEQFF. This chain connects TRBV5-1 to TRBJ2-1; 7 bases line up with TRBD1. This CDR3 has 16 residues. Germline lookup yields CDR1 SGHRS and CDR2 YFSETQ. Losses at the gene ends were 1 base for V and 1 base for J; bases not matched to a gene: 5.

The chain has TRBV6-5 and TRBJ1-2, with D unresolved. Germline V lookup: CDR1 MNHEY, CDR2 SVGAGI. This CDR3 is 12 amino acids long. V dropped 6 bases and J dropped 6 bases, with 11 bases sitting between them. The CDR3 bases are TGTGCCAGCAGCCGAAGTGCAGATGGCTACACCTTC. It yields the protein CASSRSADGYTF.

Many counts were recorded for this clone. The CDR3 loop is CASSLAGSTDTQYF. The DNA of the CDR3 is TGTGCCAGCAGCTTAGCGGGGAGCACAGATACGCAGTATTTT. The chain combines TRBV7-9 with TRBJ2-3, with no clear D. Trimming left V 0 bases short and J 0 bases short, with 4 bases between. Germline CDR1 reads SEHNR; CDR2 reads FQNEAQ (reference sequence). The CDR3 is made up of 14 amino acids.

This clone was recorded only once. The CDR3 sequence is CASSLGYGELFF. CDR3 DNA: TGTGCCAGCAGTCTCGGGTATGGGGAGCTGTTTTTT. The chain joins TRBV11-1 to TRBJ2-2; no clear D. Deletions cut 6 bases from V and 8 bases from J, with 10 bases between. This CDR3 has 12 amino acids. Germline CDR1 SGHAT, CDR2 FQDESV (reference sequence).

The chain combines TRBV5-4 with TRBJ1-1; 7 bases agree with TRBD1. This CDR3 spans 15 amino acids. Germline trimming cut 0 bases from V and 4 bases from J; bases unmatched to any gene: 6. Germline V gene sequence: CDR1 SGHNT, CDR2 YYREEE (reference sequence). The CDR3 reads CASSLATGSGTEAFF. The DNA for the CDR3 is TGTGCCAGCAGCTTGGCGACAGGGAGTGGCACTGAAGCTTTCTTT.

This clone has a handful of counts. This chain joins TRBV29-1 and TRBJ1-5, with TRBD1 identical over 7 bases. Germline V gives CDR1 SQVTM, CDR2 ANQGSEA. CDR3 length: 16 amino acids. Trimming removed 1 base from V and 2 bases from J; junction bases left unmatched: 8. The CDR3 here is CSVEGARDSCNQPQHF. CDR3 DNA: TGCAGCGTTGAAGGGGCCAGGGACAGTTGCAATCAGCCCCAGCATTTT.